The entry that follows covers one T cell receptor beta chain sequence. Germline values: CDR1 MNHEY, CDR2 SVGAGI. Trimming left V 2 bases short and J 6 bases short, with 8 bases between. The length of the CDR3 is 12 residues. This sample is drawn from a study of shared clonotypes between healthy human individuals. Libraries were prepared by immunoSEQ multiplex PCR; TCRdb keeps only in-frame clonotypes and omits some of them. The top ten clones hold about 0.39% of a sample with a few million clones, over 90% of them seen once. This chain connects TRBV6-5 to TRBJ2-7; unclear D gene. Input material: naive CD4+ T cells from PBMCs. Subset: CD45RA+ positively selected. This sequence was found in a young man in good health. Some clones in this sample may be carry-over from other donors' samples. The CDR3 sequence is CASSYPYSEQYF. In DNA form, the CDR3 reads TGTGCCAGCAGTTACCCTTATAGCGAGCAGTACTTC.